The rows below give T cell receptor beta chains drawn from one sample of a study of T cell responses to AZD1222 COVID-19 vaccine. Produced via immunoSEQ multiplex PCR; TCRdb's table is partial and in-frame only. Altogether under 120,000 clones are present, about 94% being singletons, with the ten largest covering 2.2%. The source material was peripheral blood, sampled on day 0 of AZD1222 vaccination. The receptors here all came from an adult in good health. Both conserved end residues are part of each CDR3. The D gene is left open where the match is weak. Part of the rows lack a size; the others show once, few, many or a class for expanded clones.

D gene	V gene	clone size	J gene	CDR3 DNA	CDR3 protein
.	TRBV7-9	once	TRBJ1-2	TGTGCCAGCAGCCACGAAGCCCGACAGCGGGACTACACCTTC	CASSHEARQRDYTF
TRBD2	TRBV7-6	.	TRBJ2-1	TGTGCCAGCAGCTTAGGAGCGGGGGTCAGAAATGAGCAGTTCTTC	CASSLGAGVRNEQFF
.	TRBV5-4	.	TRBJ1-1	TGTGCCAGCAGCCCGGGACACCCGAACACTGAAGCTTTCTTT	CASSPGHPNTEAFF
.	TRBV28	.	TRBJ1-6	TGTGCCAGCAGTTCCCACGGCAGCTCCTATAATTCACCCCTCCACTTT	CASSSHGSSYNSPLHF
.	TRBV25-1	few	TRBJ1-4	TGTGCCAGCAGTGCCAGGGACGCAACTAATGAAAAACTGTTTTTT	CASSARDATNEKLFF
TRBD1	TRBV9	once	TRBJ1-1	TGTGCCAGCAGCGTAGGGACAGGGGCTATGAACACTGAAGCTTTCTTT	CASSVGTGAMNTEAFF
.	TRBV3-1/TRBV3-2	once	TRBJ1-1	TGTGCCAGCAGCCAAGGGCTAGGAGGTGCTTTCTTT	CASSQGLGGAFF
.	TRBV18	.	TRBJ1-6	TGTGCCAGCTCACTACAAAAAATGGATTCACCCCTCCACTTT	CASSLQKMDSPLHF
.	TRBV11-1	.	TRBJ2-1	TGTGCCAGCAGCCCTGAGCCCGGGCGCAATGAGCAGTTCTTC	CASSPEPGRNEQFF
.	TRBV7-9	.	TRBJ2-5	TGTGCCAGCAGCCCTAGGACAGATCTAATAGGAGAGACCCAGTACTTC	CASSPRTDLIGETQYF
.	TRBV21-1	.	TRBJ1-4	TGTGCCAGCAGCAAAGTTCACGTCAGGGCAACTAATGAAAAACTGTTTTTT	CASSKVHVRATNEKLFF
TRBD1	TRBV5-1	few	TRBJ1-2	TGCGCCAGCAGCTTGGACTTACAGGGGGCGGGGTATGGCTACACCTTC	CASSLDLQGAGYGYTF
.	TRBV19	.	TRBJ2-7	TGTGCCAGTAGTATAGGACACCTCTCCTACGAGCAGTACTTC	CASSIGHLSYEQYF
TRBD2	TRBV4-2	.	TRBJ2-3	TGTGCCAGCAGCCAAGATAGCGGGGGGGCCTCAGATACGCAGTATTTT	CASSQDSGGASDTQYF
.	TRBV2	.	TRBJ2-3	TGTGCCAGCAAACAGGTTTTGTCGAGCACAGATACGCAGTATTTT	CASKQVLSSTDTQYF
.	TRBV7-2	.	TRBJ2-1	TGTGCCAGCAGCTTAGTAGCGTCTGGGGGTCAGTTCTACAATGAGCAGTTCTTC	CASSLVASGGQFYNEQFF
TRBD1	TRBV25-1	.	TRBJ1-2	TGTGCCAGCAGTGACGCGGGGACAGGGTTGGGTGGCTACACCTTC	CASSDAGTGLGGYTF
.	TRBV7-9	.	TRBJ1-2	TGTGCCAGCAGCTCCGTCGAGGCGGCTAACTATGGCTACACCTTC	CASSSVEAANYGYTF
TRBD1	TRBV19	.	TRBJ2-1	TGTGCCAGTGCCGACGGACAGGGTCTTTCGGGGAATGAGCAGTTCTTC	CASADGQGLSGNEQFF
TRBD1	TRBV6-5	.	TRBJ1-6	TGTGCCAGCAGAAAGGACAGGGTAAATTCACCCCTCCACTTT	CASRKDRVNSPLHF
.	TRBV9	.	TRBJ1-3	TGTGCCAGCAGCGTGGGTTACTCTGGAAACACCATATATTTT	CASSVGYSGNTIYF
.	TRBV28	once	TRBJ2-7	TGTGCCAGCAAGAGGACGCGAGGAAGCTCCTACGAGCAGTACTTC	CASKRTRGSSYEQYF
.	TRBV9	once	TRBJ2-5	TGTGCCAGCAGCGTAGAGGGGGTCCAAGAGACCCAGTACTTC	CASSVEGVQETQYF
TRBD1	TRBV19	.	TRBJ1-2	TGTGCCAGTTCCCCTTTAAACCGGGACAGGGGTGATGGCTACACCTTC	CASSPLNRDRGDGYTF
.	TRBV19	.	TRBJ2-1	TGTGCCAGTAGTATGGGCACTTACAATGAGCAGTTCTTC	CASSMGTYNEQFF
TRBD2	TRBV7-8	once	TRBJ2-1	TGTGCCAGCAGCCGGGTGGCGGGGGATGACAATGAGCAGTTCTTC	CASSRVAGDDNEQFF
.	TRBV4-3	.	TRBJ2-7	TGCGCCAGCAGCCAACTAGCGAAAAGCTCCTACGAGCAGTACTTC	CASSQLAKSSYEQYF
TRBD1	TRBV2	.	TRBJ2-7	TGTGCCAGCAGGCTAAACCAGGGACAGACATACGAGCAGTACTTC	CASRLNQGQTYEQYF
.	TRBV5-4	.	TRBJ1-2	TGTGCCAGCAGCTTGGGTTCGGGGGACATCGCCTATGGCTACACCTTC	CASSLGSGDIAYGYTF
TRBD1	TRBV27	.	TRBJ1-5	TGTGCCAGCAGTCCTAGGACAGGGTTGGGACTAGGCAATCAGCCCCAGCATTTT	CASSPRTGLGLGNQPQHF
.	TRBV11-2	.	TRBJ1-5	TGTGCCAGCAGCCCCGACGGCAGGGAGGAACAGCCCCAGCATTTT	CASSPDGREEQPQHF
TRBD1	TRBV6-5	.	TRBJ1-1	TGTGCCAGCAGAAAGGACAGGGTGGACACTGAAGCTTTCTTT	CASRKDRVDTEAFF
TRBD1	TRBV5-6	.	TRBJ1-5	TGTGCCAGCAGCTTCGGGGACAGTAGAATTTATAGCAATCAGCCCCAGCATTTT	CASSFGDSRIYSNQPQHF
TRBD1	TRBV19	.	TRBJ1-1	TGTGCCAGTAGTGCCCGGGACAGCCGGGGCACTGAAGCTTTCTTT	CASSARDSRGTEAFF
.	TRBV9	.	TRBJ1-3	TGTGCCAGCACCGCAGGGTCTATTAGGAACACCATATATTTT	CASTAGSIRNTIYF
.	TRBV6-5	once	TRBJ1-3	TGTGCCAGCAGTACGGGCTCTGGAAACACCATATATTTT	CASSTGSGNTIYF
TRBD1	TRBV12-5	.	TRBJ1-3	TGTGCTAGTGGCCGGACAGGGGTCTCTGGAAACACCATATATTTT	CASGRTGVSGNTIYF
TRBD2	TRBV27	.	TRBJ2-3	TGTGCCGTCAGACCGGGACTAGCGACCACAGATACGCAGTATTTT	CAVRPGLATTDTQYF
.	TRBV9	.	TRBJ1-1	TGTGCCAGCAGCGGCGACAGGAACACTGAAGCTTTCTTT	CASSGDRNTEAFF
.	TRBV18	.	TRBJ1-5	TGTGCCAGCTCACAATCCCAGGGCGGCAATCAGCCCCAGCATTTT	CASSQSQGGNQPQHF
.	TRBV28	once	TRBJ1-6	TGTGCCAGCAAGGACAGTCTAAATTCACCCCTCCACTTT	CASKDSLNSPLHF
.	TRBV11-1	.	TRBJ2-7	TGTGCCAGCCATGATGGGGACTACGAGCAGTACTTC	CASHDGDYEQYF
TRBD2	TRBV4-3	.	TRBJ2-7	TGCGCCAGCAGCCAGGGGGGGGGACGTCACCCCCGCGGAGAGTACGAGCAGTACTTC	CASSQGGGRHPRGEYEQYF
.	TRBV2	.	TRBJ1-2	TGTGCCAGCAGTCGCCGGGATCTAACTGGCTACACCTTC	CASSRRDLTGYTF
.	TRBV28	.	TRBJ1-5	TGTGCCAGCAGGAGAGGTTATACAAATAGCAATCAGCCCCAGCATTTT	CASRRGYTNSNQPQHF
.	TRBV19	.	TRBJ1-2	TGTGCCAGTCAGGTTGACGCCCGCGGTGGCTACACCTTC	CASQVDARGGYTF
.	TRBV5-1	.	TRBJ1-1	TGCGCCAGCAGCTTGGAGGTAAACACTGAAGCTTTCTTT	CASSLEVNTEAFF
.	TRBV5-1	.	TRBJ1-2	TGCGCCAGCAGCTTGGTTCAGGGATACTATGGCTACACCTTC	CASSLVQGYYGYTF
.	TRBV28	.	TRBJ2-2	TGTGCCAGCAGTCAGGGACGGACCGGGGAGCTGTTTTTT	CASSQGRTGELFF
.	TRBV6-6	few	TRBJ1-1	TGTGCCAGCACCTGGGGGGCCTTGAACACTGAAGCTTTCTTT	CASTWGALNTEAFF
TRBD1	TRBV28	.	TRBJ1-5	TGTGCCAGCAGTTCGGGGACAGGGGGGAGCAATCAGCCCCAGCATTTT	CASSSGTGGSNQPQHF
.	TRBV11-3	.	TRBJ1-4	TGTGCCAGCAGCTTAGGGGCAACTAATGAAAAACTGTTTTTT	CASSLGATNEKLFF
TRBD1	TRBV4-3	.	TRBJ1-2	TGCGCCAGCAGCCAAGATTTGATGGTGACAGGGGGATATGGCTACACCTTC	CASSQDLMVTGGYGYTF
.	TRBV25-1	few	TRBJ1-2	TGTGCCAGCAGTGAATACGAACAGGGATCAGTTGGCTACACCTTC	CASSEYEQGSVGYTF
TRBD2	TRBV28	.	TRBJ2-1	TGTGCCAGCAGTCCCTGGGGACTAGCGGGAGATCGGGCCAATGAGCAGTTCTTC	CASSPWGLAGDRANEQFF
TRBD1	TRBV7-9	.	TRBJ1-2	TGTGCCAGCAGCACCCCCCGATTCGGGACAGGGTACGGCTACACCTTC	CASSTPRFGTGYGYTF